A single sample gave rise to the 2 T cell receptor beta chains below, sequenced in a study of T cell changes during pregnancy in multiple sclerosis. Data came from immunoSEQ multiplex PCR; TCRdb stores just in-frame clones and leaves some out. The table lists around 29,000 clones, over 85% of them singletons. The sequences come from CD8+ T cells from peripheral blood mononuclear cells, collected before pregnancy. Receptors originate from a female donor with multiple sclerosis, enrolled in a pregnancy study.

V is TRBV11-2 and J is TRBJ2-7; 8 nucleotides agree with TRBD1. In germline, CDR1 is SGHAT, CDR2 FQNNGV. Losses at the gene ends were 0 bases for V and 3 bases for J; bases not matched to a gene: 4. The CDR3 loop spans 15 amino acids. The chain's CDR3 is CASSLEGTGGYEQYF. CDR3 nucleotide sequence: TGTGCCAGCAGCTTAGAAGGAACAGGGGGCTACGAGCAGTACTTC.

The CDR3 nucleotides read TGTGCCAGCAGCCAAGAATCGGGGGATTCGGCTTCACCCCTCCACTTT. The encoded protein is CASSQESGDSASPLHF. This chain connects TRBV4-2 to TRBJ1-6, with a weak D call TRBD1 (5 bases). Between the trimmed V and J ends, which lost 0 bases and 9 bases, there was a span of 15 bases. CDR3 length: 16 residues. CDR1 is LGHNA, CDR2 YNFKEQ, per germline.